The present entry profiles one T cell receptor beta chain with its context. The data originate from a study of blood T cell repertoires in COVID-19. The authors' processing: For nucleated cells, counts were estimated from reference gene primer amplification. This table comes from immunoSEQ multiplex PCR, and its TCRdb copy is limited to in-frame clones, with some not included. The D gene and trimming were derived from the DNA, and the V and J assignments and clone size from that table. The data show roughly 120,000 clones, 90% seen once. Trimming cost V 0 bases and J 7 bases, with 10 bases left between them. This CDR3 contains 13 residues. Germline CDR1 GTSNPN, CDR2 SVGIG (reference sequence).

This chain links TRBV30 with TRBJ2-4, with D unresolved. The sample consisted of peripheral blood. The clonotype comes from a human donor with active COVID-19. The donor label of this sample is uncertain. DNA of the CDR3: TGTGCCTGGAGTGTCGGTTCGGGTAACATTCAGTACTTC. Translating gives CAWSVGSGNIQYF.